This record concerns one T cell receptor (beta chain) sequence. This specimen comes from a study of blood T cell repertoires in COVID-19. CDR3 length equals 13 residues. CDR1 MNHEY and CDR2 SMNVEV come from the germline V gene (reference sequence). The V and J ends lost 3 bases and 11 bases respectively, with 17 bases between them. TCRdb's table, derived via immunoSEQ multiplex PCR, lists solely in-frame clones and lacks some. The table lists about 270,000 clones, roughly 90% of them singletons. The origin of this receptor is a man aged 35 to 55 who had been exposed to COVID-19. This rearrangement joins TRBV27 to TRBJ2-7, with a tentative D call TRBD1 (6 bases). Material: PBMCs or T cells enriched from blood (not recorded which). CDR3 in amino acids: CASSFHRTTGEYF. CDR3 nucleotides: TGTGCCAGCAGTTTCCATAGGACGACAGGCGAGTACTTC.